This TCR beta chain was obtained from a study of blood T cell repertoires in COVID-19. Whole-study context: COVID-19 samples, acute and convalescent, were from the United States, Italy and Spain.

Sequenced by immunoSEQ multiplex PCR; TCRdb stores in-frame clones only, minus some. The table has around 77,000 clones, around 93% seen once; the top ten hold roughly 5%. CDR1 and CDR2 from the germline V gene are SEHNR and FQNEAQ (reference sequence). This CDR3 region has 14 residues. Trimming stripped 3 bases from V and 0 bases from J, with 8 bases between. The receptor comes from a woman aged 60-75 years with active COVID-19. The chain joins TRBV7-9 to TRBJ1-1; D gene ambiguous. Sequencing was carried out using peripheral blood. DNA of the CDR3: TGTGCCAGCAGCTTGCAACAGTTGAACACTGAAGCTTTCTTT. It translates to CASSLQQLNTEAFF.